The 16 T cell receptor beta chains reported below all come from one sample, sequenced in a study of T cell responses to AZD1222 COVID-19 vaccine. Profiling relied on immunoSEQ multiplex PCR, and the TCRdb table lists in-frame clones only, not all of them. The table includes about 34,000 clones, roughly 74% detected once. Sequenced here: peripheral blood, sampled 28 days after the second AZD1222 dose. The receptors here all came from an adult who received the AZD1222 COVID-19 vaccine.

V is TRBV11-2 and J is TRBJ2-4; either TRBD1 or TRBD2 may supply D (5 bases each). Trimming cost V 1 base and J 3 bases, with 10 bases left between them. The germline V gene has CDR1 SGHAT and CDR2 FQNNGV. The CDR3 contains 15 residues. CDR3 sequence reads: CASSLAGDGKNIQYF. DNA of the CDR3: TGTGCCAGCAGCTTAGCCGGGGACGGCAAAAACATTCAGTACTTC.

The V and J genes are TRBV19 and TRBJ2-2, with TRBD2 matching 13 bases. This CDR3 spans 21 amino acids. The V gene's germline CDR1 is LNHDA and CDR2 SQIVND (reference sequence). J lost 4 bases, V lost 5 bases, and 19 bases had no gene match. The CDR3 coding sequence is TGTGCCAGTAGTTTCTCAACTAGCGGGAGGGCCGGTCGTGGCTTCACCGGGGAGCTGTTTTTT. It translates to CASSFSTSGRAGRGFTGELFF. Full variable domain (rest looked up from reference TRBV19 and TRBJ2-2): DGGITQSPKYLFRKEGQNVTLSCEQNLNHDAMYWYRQDPGQGLRLIYYSQIVNDFQKGDIAEGYSVSREKKESFPLTVTSAQKNPTAFYLCASSFSTSGRAGRGFTGELFFGEGSRLTVL.

The CDR3 sequence: CASLGEVNSPLHF. As DNA, the CDR3 is TGTGCCAGCCTGGGAGAAGTCAATTCACCCCTCCACTTT. The V and J genes are TRBV6-5 and TRBJ1-6; D is unresolved. V was shortened by 8 bases and J by 7 bases, with 12 bases between the two germline ends. Germline CDR1 MNHEY, CDR2 SVGAGI. This CDR3 comprises 13 residues.

This clone was counted a few times. J is TRBJ2-2 and V is TRBV19, with unresolved D. The V end lost 5 bases, the J end lost 2 bases, and 15 bases lay between the germline ends. The CDR3 sequence is 16 residues long. From germline, CDR1 is LNHDA and CDR2 SQIVND (reference sequence). The CDR3 is CASSSGDTLNTGELFF. DNA for the CDR3: TGTGCCAGTAGTTCCGGAGACACATTAAACACCGGGGAGCTGTTTTTT.

V gene TRBV12-3 or TRBV12-4 combines with J gene TRBJ1-5; D is unresolved. Trimming left V 2 bases short and J 6 bases short, with 5 bases between. This CDR3 comprises 12 residues. The CDR3 reads CASSLPRQPQHF. In nucleotides, the CDR3 is TGTGCCAGCAGTTTACCCCGTCAGCCCCAGCATTTT.

Only one count was recorded for this clone. This rearrangement joins TRBV14 to TRBJ2-7; D is uncertain. The CDR3 runs 13 residues. Germline CDR1 reads SGHDN; CDR2 reads FVKESK. With 7 bases removed from V and 4 bases from J, the gap between germline ends came to 14 bases. CDR3 protein: CASIREWIYEQYV. DNA of the CDR3: TGTGCCAGCATCCGAGAGTGGATTTACGAGCAGTACGTC.

The chain is built from TRBV28 and TRBJ1-1; 9 positions agree with TRBD1. The junction had 12 bases not matched to a gene; V was cut back by 10 bases and J by 6 bases. CDR1 and CDR2 (germline): MDHEN, SYDVKM. The CDR3 is 14 residues long. The chain's CDR3 is CATRPGQGRAEAFF. The CDR3 region has the DNA TGTGCCACCCGTCCGGGACAGGGCAGGGCTGAAGCTTTCTTT.

The chain couples TRBV21-1 to TRBJ2-6; the table assigns TRBD2, which was not confirmed against the DNA. TRBV21-1 is a pseudogene locus. The CDR3 length is 19 residues. CDR3 coding DNA: TGTGCCAGCAGCAATGGGAGGTCAGGAACTCGCTCTGGGGCCAACGTCCTGACTTTC. As protein: CASSNGRSGTRSGANVLTF.

V and J are TRBV25-1 and TRBJ1-6, with D tentatively TRBD1 (5 bases). V lost 0 bases, J lost 7 bases, and 13 bases lay in between. CDR1 MGHDK and CDR2 SYGVNS come from the germline V gene. The CDR3 covers 16 residues. The CDR3 here is CASSEYGGPRNSPLHF. CDR3 bases: TGTGCCAGCAGTGAATACGGGGGACCTCGGAATTCACCCCTCCACTTT.

The V and J genes are TRBV2 and TRBJ1-4; weak D call: TRBD1 (5 bases). CDR1 and CDR2 from the germline V gene are SNHLY and FYNNEI. The CDR3 runs to 14 residues. V was cut by 2 bases and J by 5 bases, with 9 bases left in between. The CDR3 coding sequence is TGTGCCAGCAGTGAATCGACAGTAAATGAAAAACTGTTTTTT. It yields the protein CASSESTVNEKLFF.

This clone was found a few times. The CDR3 loop reads CASSQDLAGGPDTQYF. DNA of the CDR3: TGTGCCAGCAGCCAAGATCTAGCGGGAGGGCCAGATACGCAGTATTTT. The V gene is TRBV4-2, the J gene TRBJ2-3, with TRBD2 matching 12 bases. The germline CDR1 and CDR2 sequences are LGHNA and YNFKEQ. V shed 0 bases, J shed 4 bases, and the junction held 2 bases outside the gene matches. The CDR3 has 16 amino acids.

Only a few counts were recorded for this clone. The chain recombines TRBV2 with TRBJ2-4; 9 positions agree with TRBD2. CDR1 is SNHLY, CDR2 FYNNEI, per germline. This CDR3 is built from 17 residues. V lost 2 bases to trimming and J lost 11 bases; unmatched junction nucleotides: 16. The CDR3 sequence: CASSERELAGRRGVQYF. As DNA, the CDR3 is TGTGCCAGCAGTGAAAGGGAGCTAGCGGGAAGGCGGGGGGTTCAGTACTTC.

CDR3 amino acids: CATTGAEAFF. Here the CDR3 DNA reads TGTGCCACCACAGGGGCTGAAGCTTTCTTT. This chain uses TRBV24-1 with TRBJ1-1, with a weak D call TRBD1 (6 bases). Germline CDR1 and CDR2: KGHDR and SFDVKD. Trimming stripped 8 bases from V and 6 bases from J, with 6 bases between. This CDR3 is built from 10 residues.

This chain uses TRBV6-5 with TRBJ2-5; D unresolved. CDR1 MNHEY and CDR2 SVGAGI come from the germline V gene. The CDR3 loop spans 16 amino acids. The V end was cut by 2 bases, the J end by 2 bases, with 15 bases between. For the CDR3, the DNA is TGTGCCAGCAGTTACAGATCCCGGGTACCACAAGAGACCCAGTACTTC. Amino acid sequence: CASSYRSRVPQETQYF.

This clone was seen a handful of times. The chain joins TRBV9 to TRBJ2-6; no clear D. Looked up from germline, CDR1 is SGDLS and CDR2 is YYNGEE. The V end lost 4 bases, the J end lost 3 bases, and 14 bases lay between the germline ends. The CDR3 contains 16 residues. This CDR3 is CASSTRVGLGANVLTF. Written as DNA, the CDR3 is TGTGCCAGCAGCACCCGGGTAGGGCTTGGGGCCAACGTCCTGACTTTC. The full variable domain, completed using reference TRBV9 and TRBJ2-6, is DSGVTQTPKHLITATGQRVTLRCSPRSGDLSVYWYQQSLDQGLQFLIQYYNGEERAKGNILERFSAQQFPDLHSELNLSSLELGDSALYFCASSTRVGLGANVLTFGAGSRLTVL.

This clone ranks as medium-sized. The V and J genes are TRBV7-2 and TRBJ2-7; D is unresolved. Germline lookup yields CDR1 SGHTA and CDR2 FQGNSA. The length of the CDR3 is 14 residues. V was shortened by 5 bases and J by 2 bases, with 13 bases between the two germline ends. The CDR3 loop reads CASSALLSPYEQYF. The CDR3 nucleotides read TGTGCCAGCAGCGCCCTCCTGTCTCCCTACGAGCAGTACTTC.